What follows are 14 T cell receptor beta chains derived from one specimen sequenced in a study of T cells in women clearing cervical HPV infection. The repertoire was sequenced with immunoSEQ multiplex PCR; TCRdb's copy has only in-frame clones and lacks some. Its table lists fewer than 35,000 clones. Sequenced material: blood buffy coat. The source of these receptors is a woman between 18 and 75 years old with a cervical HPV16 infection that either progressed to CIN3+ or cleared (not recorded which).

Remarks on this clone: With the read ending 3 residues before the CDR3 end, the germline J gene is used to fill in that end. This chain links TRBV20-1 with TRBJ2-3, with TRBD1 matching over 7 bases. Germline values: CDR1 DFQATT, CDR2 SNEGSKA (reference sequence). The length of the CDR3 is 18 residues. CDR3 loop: CSARRGQGVGVLEETQYF. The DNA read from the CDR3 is TGCAGTGCTAGGAGGGGGCAGGGGGTAGGGGTTTTAGAAGAGACG.

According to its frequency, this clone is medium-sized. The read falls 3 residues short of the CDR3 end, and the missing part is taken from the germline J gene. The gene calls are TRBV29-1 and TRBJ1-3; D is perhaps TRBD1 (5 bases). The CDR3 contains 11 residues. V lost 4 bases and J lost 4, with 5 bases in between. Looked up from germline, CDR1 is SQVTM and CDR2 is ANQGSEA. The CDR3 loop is CSVGQGNTIYF. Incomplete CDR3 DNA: TGCAGCGTTGGACAGGGAAACACC.

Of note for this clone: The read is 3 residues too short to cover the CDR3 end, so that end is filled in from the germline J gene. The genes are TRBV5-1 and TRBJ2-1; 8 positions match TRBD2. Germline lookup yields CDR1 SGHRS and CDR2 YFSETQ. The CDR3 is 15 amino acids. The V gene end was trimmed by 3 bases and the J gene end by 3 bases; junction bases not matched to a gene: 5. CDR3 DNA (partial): TGCGCCAGCAGCTGGGGGCGGGGGGACTACAATGAG. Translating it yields CASSWGRGDYNE. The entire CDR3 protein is CASSWGRGDYNEQFF. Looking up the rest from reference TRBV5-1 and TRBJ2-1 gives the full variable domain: KAGVTQTPRYLIKTRGQQVTLSCSPISGHRSVSWYQQTPGQGLQFLFEYFSETQRNKGNFPGRFSGRQFSNSRSEMNVSTLELGDSALYLCASSWGRGDYNEQFFGPGTRLTVL.

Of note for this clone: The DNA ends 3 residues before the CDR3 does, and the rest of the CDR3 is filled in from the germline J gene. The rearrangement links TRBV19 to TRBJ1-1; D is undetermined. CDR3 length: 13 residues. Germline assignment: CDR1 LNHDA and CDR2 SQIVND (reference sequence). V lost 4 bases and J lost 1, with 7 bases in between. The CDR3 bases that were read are TGTGCCAGTAGTAATTCGGGGAACACTGAA. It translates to CASSNSGNTE. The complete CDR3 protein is CASSNSGNTEAFF.

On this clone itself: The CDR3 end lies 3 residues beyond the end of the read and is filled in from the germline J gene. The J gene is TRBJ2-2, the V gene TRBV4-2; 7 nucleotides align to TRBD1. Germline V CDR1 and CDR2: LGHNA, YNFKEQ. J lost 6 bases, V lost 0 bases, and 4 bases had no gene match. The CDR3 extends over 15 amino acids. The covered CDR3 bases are TGTGCCAGCAGCCAAGAGACAGGGAAAGCCGGGGAG. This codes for CASSQETGKAGE. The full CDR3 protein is CASSQETGKAGELFF.

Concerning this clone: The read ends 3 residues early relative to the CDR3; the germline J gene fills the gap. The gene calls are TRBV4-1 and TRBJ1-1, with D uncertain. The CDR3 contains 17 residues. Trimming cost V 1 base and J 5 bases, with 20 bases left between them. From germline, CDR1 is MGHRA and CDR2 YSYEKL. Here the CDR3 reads CASSQVQSSDRLTEAFF. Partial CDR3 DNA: TGCGCCAGCAGCCAAGTACAATCTAGCGATCGTTTAACTGAA.

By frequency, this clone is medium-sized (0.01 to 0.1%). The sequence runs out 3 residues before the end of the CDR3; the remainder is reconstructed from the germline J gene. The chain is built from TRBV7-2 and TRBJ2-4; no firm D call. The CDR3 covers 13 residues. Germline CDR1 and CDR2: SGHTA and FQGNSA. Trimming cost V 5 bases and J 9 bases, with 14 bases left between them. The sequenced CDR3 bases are TGTGCCAGCAGCGTCGATCCGGTACCCATT. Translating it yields CASSVDPVPI. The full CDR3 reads CASSVDPVPIQYF.

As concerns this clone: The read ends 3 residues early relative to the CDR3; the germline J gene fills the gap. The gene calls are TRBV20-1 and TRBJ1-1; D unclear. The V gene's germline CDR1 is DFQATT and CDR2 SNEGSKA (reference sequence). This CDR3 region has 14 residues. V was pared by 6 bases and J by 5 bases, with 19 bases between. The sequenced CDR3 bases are TGCAGTGCCAGACCGGGCCCCCCGGGGACTGAA. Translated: CSARPGPPGTE. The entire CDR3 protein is CSARPGPPGTEAFF.

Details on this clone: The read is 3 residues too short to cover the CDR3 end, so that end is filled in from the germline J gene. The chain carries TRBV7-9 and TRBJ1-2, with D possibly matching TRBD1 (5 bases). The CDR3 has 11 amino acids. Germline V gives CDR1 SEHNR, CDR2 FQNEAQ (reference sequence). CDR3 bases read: TGTGCCAGCAGCTTCGGGGGAAGC. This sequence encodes CASSFGGS. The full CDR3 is CASSFGGSYTF. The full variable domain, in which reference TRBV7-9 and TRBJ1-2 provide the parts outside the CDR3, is DTGVSQNPRHKITKRGQNVTFRCDPISEHNRLYWYRQTLGQGPEFLTYFQNEAQLEKSRLLSDRFSAERPKGSFSTLEIQRTEQGDSAMYLCASSFGGSYTFGSGTRLTVV.

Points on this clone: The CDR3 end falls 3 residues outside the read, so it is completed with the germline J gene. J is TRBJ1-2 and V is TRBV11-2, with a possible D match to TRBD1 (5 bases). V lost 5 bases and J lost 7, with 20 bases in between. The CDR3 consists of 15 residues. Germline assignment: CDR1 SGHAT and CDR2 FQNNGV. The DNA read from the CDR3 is TGTGCCAGCAGCCCTCAGATGGGGGGAGTTCGTGGC. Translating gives CASSPQMGGVRG. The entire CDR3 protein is CASSPQMGGVRGYTF.

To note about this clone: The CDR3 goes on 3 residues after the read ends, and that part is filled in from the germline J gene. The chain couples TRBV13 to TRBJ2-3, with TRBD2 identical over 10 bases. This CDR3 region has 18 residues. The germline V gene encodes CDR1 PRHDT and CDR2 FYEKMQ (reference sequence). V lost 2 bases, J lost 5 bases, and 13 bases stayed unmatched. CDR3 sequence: CASSLWSDSGRPEDTQYF. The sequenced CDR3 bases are TGTGCCAGCAGCTTATGGTCCGATAGCGGGAGGCCGGAAGATACG. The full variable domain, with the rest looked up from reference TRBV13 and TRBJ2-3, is AAGVIQSPRHLIKEKRETATLKCYPIPRHDTVYWYQQGPGQDPQFLISFYEKMQSDKGSIPDRFSAQQFSDYHSELNMSSLELGDSALYFCASSLWSDSGRPEDTQYFGPGTRLTVL.

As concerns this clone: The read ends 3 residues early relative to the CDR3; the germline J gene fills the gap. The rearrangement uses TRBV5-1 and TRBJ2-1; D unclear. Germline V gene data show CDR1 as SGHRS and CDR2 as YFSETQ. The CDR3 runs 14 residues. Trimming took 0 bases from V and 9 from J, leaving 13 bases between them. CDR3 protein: CASSLAAAGGEQFF. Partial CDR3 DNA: TGCGCCAGCAGCTTGGCCGCAGCCGGCGGTGAG.

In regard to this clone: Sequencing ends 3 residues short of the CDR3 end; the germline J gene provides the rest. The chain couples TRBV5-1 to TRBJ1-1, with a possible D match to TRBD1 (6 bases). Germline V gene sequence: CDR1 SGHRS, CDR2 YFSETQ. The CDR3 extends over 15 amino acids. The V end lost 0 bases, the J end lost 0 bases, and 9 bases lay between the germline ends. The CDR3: CASSLDGGMNTEAFF. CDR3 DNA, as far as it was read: TGCGCCAGCAGCTTGGATGGGGGCATGAACACTGAA.

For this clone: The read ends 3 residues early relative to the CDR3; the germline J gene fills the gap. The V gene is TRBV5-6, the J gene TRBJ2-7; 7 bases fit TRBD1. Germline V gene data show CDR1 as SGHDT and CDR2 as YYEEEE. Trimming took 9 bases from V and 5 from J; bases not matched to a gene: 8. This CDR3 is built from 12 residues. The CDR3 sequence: CATSYRGNEQYF. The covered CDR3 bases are TGTGCCACATCCTACAGGGGCAACGAG. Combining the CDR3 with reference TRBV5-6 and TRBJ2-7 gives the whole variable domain DAGVTQSPTHLIKTRGQQVTLRCSPKSGHDTVSWYQQALGQGPQFIFQYYEEEERQRGNFPDRFSGHQFPNYSSELNVNALLLGDSALYLCATSYRGNEQYFGPGTRLTVT.